The TCR beta chain under discussion was sequenced for a study of cytomegalovirus exposure and HLA in healthy donors. The CDR3 is made up of 16 amino acids. J was trimmed by 8 bases and V by 5 bases; bases with no gene match: 9. The germline V gene encodes CDR1 SGHTA and CDR2 FQGTGA. 13 Jbeta primers and 60 Vbeta primers were used for the PCR. Per the original data handling: Per a later analysis, the number of unique TCR beta chains was about 80 million, of which roughly 10 million were shared. Sequencing was performed with immunoSEQ multiplex PCR; in TCRdb, only in-frame clones are kept and a portion is missing. That table supplies the V and J calls and clone size; D and trimming were determined from the DNA. This table holds more than 100,000 clones, about 61% found once.

V and J are TRBV7-3 and TRBJ2-3; 14 nucleotides align to TRBD2. The receptor was derived from a middle-aged woman in good health and CMV-seronegative. The sample was PBMCs. CDR3 bases: TGTGCCAGCAGCCTGAACTCCGGGACTAGCGGGGGTACGCAGTATTTT. Its translation: CASSLNSGTSGGTQYF.